This T cell receptor (beta chain) was found in a study of T cell responses to AZD1222 COVID-19 vaccine. The CDR3 spans 14 residues. V lost 0 bases and J 2 bases, leaving 9 bases between the germline ends. From germline, CDR1 is SGDLS and CDR2 YYNGEE. Data came from immunoSEQ multiplex PCR; TCRdb stores just in-frame clones and leaves some out. The table has about 110,000 clones, roughly 87% seen once. Comments on this clone: The target antigen is unknown.

Whole-study findings and limits: All repertoire sampling was performed exclusively after the peak T cell response. The reported proportion of spike-specific TCRs targeting unmutated variant regions was nearly half. Possibly, clonal diversity was underestimated; donors were largely white British and included more females.

The TCR comes from an adult in good health. The chain carries TRBV9 and TRBJ2-7; D may be TRBD1 (5 bases). The sample here was peripheral blood, taken on day 0 of MenACWY control vaccination. CDR3 nucleotide sequence: TGTGCCAGCAGCGTAGAACAGGATACCTACGAGCAGTACTTC. It encodes CASSVEQDTYEQYF.